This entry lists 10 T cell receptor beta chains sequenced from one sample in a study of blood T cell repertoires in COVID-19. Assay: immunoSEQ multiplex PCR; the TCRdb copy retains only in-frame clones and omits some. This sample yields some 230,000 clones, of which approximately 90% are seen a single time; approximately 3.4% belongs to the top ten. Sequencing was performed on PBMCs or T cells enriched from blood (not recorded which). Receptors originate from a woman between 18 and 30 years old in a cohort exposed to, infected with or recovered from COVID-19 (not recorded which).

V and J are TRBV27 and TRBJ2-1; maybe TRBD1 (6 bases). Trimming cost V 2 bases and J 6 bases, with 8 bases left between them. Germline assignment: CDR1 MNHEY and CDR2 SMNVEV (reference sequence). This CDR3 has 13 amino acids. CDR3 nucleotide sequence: TGTGCCAGCAGTTTACAGGGGCCCAATGAGCAGTTCTTC. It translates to CASSLQGPNEQFF.

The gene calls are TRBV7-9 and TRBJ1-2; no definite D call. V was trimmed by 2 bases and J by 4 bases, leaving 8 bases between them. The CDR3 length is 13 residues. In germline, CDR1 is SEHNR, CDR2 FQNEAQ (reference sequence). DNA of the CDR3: TGTGCCAGCAGCTTAAGCGAGTCCTATGGCTACACCTTC. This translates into CASSLSESYGYTF.

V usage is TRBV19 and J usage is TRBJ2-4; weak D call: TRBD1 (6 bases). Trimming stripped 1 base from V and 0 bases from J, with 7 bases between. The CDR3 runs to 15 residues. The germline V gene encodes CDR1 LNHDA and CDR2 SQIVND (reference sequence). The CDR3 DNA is TGTGCCAGTAGTATAGGACAGGTAGCCAAAAACATTCAGTACTTC. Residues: CASSIGQVAKNIQYF.

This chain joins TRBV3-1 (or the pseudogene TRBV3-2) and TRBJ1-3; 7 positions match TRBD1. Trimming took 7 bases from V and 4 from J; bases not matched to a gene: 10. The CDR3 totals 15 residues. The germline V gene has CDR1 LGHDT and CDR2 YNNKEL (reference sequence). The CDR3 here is CASTFDRAAGNTIYF. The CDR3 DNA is TGTGCCAGCACATTCGACAGGGCGGCGGGAAACACCATATATTTT.

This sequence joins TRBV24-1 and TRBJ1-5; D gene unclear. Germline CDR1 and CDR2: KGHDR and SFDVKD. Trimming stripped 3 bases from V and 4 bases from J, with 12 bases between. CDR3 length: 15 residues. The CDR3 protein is CATSDPHFGNQPQHF. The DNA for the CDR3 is TGTGCCACCAGTGATCCTCACTTCGGTAATCAGCCCCAGCATTTT.

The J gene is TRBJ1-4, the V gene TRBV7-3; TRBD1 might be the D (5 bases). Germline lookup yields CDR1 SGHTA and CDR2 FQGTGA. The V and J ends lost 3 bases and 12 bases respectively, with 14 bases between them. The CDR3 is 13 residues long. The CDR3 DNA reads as TGTGCCAGCAGCTTCAGGACACTAAGGGAACTGTTTTTT. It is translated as CASSFRTLRELFF.

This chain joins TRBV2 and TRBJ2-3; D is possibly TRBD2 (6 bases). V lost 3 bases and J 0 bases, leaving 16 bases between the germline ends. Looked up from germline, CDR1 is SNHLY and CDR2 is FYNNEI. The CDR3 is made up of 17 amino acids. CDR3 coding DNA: TGTGCCAGCAGTGACAGCCGGGACTCCTCTAGCACAGATACGCAGTATTTT. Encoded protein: CASSDSRDSSSTDTQYF.

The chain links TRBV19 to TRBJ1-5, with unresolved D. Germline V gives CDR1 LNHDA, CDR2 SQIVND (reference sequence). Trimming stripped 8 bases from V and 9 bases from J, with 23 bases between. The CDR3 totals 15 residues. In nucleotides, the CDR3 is TGTGCCAGTTCGCGGAATGCAATGGGTTTGGGGCCCCAGCATTTT. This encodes CASSRNAMGLGPQHF.

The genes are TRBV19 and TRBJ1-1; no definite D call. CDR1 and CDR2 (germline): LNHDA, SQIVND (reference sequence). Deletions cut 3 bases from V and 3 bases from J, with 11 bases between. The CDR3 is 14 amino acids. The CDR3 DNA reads TGTGCCAGTAGTATGAGGCGTGGTGACACTGAAGCTTTCTTT. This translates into CASSMRRGDTEAFF.

CDR3 protein: CASSLQGYEQFF. Here the CDR3 DNA reads TGTGCCAGCAGTTTACAGGGGTATGAGCAGTTCTTC. The chain recombines TRBV6-5 with TRBJ2-1; 7 nucleotides align to TRBD1. The CDR3 loop spans 12 amino acids. J was trimmed by 8 bases and V by 4 bases; bases with no gene match: 2. Per germline, CDR1 MNHEY and CDR2 SVGAGI.